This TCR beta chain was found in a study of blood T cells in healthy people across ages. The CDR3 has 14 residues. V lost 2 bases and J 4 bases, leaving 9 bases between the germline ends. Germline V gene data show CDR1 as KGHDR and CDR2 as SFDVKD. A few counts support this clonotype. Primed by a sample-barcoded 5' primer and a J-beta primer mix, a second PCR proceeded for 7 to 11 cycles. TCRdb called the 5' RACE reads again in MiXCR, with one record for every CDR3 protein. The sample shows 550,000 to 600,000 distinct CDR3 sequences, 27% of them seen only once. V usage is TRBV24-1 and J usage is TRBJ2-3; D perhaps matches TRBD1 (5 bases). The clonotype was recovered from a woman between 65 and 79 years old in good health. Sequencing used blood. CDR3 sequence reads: CATSDSGKADTQYF. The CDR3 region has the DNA TGTGCCACCAGTGATTCAGGGAAGGCAGATACGCAGTATTTT.